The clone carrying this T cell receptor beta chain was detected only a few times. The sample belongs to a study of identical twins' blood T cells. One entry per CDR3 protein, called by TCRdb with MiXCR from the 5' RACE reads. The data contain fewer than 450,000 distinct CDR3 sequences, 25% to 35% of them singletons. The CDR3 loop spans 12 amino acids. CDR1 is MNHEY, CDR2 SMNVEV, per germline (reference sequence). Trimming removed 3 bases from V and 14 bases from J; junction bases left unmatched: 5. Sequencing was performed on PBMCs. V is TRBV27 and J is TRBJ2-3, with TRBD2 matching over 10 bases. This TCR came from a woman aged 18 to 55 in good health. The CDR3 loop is CASSFLAGVPYF. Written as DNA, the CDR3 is TGTGCCAGCAGTTTCCTAGCGGGAGTCCCGTATTTT.